This T cell receptor beta chain was identified during a study of blood T cell repertoires in COVID-19. Across the study: COVID-19 samples collected from the United States, Italy and Spain covered acute and convalescent phases. T cells, B-cell-depleted T cells, or PBMCs supplied cDNA or gDNA.

Original data processing: Estimated nucleated cell counts came from reference gene primer amplification. Assay: immunoSEQ multiplex PCR; the TCRdb copy retains only in-frame clones and omits some. Clone size and the V and J calls come from that table; the DNA yielded D and trimming. The sample records 140,000 to 150,000 clones, around four fifths being singletons. V was pared by 2 bases and J by 2 bases, with 22 bases between. This CDR3 region has 18 residues. Germline V gene data show CDR1 as SGHDT and CDR2 as YYEEEE. This chain links TRBV5-6 with TRBJ2-5; perhaps TRBD2 as D (6 bases). The sequence came from a human donor in a cohort sampled during active COVID-19. Sequenced sample: peripheral blood. CDR3 residues: CASSFNLGGFRAQETQYF. CDR3 DNA sequence: TGTGCCAGCAGCTTCAATCTAGGAGGGTTTAGGGCACAAGAGACCCAGTACTTC. Full variable domain (missing parts from reference TRBV5-6 and TRBJ2-5): DAGVTQSPTHLIKTRGQQVTLRCSPKSGHDTVSWYQQALGQGPQFIFQYYEEEERQRGNFPDRFSGHQFPNYSSELNVNALLLGDSALYLCASSFNLGGFRAQETQYFGPGTRLLVL.